The 5 T cell receptor beta chains reported below all come from one sample, sequenced in a study of blood T cell repertoires in COVID-19. Sequencing was performed with immunoSEQ multiplex PCR; in TCRdb, only in-frame clones are kept and a portion is missing. The data show roughly 200,000 clones, about 85% seen once. Input material: peripheral blood. These receptors came from a woman over 75 with COVID-19, enrolled during active disease.

The chain employs TRBV10-3 and TRBJ1-5; D is unresolved. The ends were cut back, 8 bases at V and 6 bases at J, with 17 bases in the middle. CDR3 length equals 14 residues. Germline CDR1 and CDR2: ENHRY and SYGVKD. In nucleotides, the CDR3 is TGTGCCATCCGAAGTGAGACCGGCGGTCAGCCCCAGCATTTT. Translated: CAIRSETGGQPQHF.

This clone has just a few counts. The sample contains more than one DNA sequence encoding this CDR3. The rearrangement uses TRBV12-3 or TRBV12-4 and TRBJ1-2; D might be TRBD1 (5 bases). The CDR3 consists of 13 residues. V was clipped by 1 base and J by 4 bases, with 7 bases between them. The CDR3 DNA reads as TGTGCCAGCAGTTTAGGACAGATCTATGGCTACACCTTC. Translating it yields CASSLGQIYGYTF.

The chain is built from TRBV18 and TRBJ2-3, with a weak D call TRBD2 (5 bases). Trimming took off 3 bases at V and 6 bases at J, with 10 bases between the two ends. Germline V lookup: CDR1 KGHSH, CDR2 LQKENI. This CDR3 has 13 residues. The CDR3 DNA is TGTGCCAGCTCACCCTCCCGGGATGATACGCAGTATTTT. The encoded protein is CASSPSRDDTQYF.

This chain connects TRBV5-1 to TRBJ1-1, with D perhaps TRBD1 (6 bases). This CDR3 contains 13 residues. Germline values: CDR1 SGHRS, CDR2 YFSETQ. V lost 5 bases to trimming and J lost 0 bases, with 8 bases between them. CDR3 loop: CASRRDMNTEAFF. Written as DNA, the CDR3 is TGCGCCAGCAGGAGGGACATGAACACTGAAGCTTTCTTT.

V usage is TRBV28 and J usage is TRBJ1-2, with a tentative D call TRBD1 (5 bases). The V gene lost 9 bases and the J gene lost 3 bases, with 14 bases spanning the gap. Germline V gene data show CDR1 as MDHEN and CDR2 as SYDVKM. The CDR3 is 13 amino acids. DNA for the CDR3: TGTGCCAGTGCGAAGACAGCGTACTATGGCTACACCTTC. The encoded protein is CASAKTAYYGYTF.